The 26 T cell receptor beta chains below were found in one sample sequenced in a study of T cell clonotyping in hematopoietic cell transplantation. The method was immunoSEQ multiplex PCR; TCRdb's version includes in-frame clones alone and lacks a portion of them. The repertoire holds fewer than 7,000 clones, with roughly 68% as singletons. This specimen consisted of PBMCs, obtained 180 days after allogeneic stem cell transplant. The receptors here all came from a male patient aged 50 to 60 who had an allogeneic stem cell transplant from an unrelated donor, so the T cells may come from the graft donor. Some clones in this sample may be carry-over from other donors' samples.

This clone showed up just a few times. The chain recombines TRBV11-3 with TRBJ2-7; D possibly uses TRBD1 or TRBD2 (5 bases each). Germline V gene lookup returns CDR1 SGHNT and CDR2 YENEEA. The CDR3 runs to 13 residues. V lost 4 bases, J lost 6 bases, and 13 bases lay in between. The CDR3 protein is CASSSLRGGEQYF. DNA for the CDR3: TGTGCCAGCAGCTCTCTCCGGGGCGGCGAGCAGTACTTC.

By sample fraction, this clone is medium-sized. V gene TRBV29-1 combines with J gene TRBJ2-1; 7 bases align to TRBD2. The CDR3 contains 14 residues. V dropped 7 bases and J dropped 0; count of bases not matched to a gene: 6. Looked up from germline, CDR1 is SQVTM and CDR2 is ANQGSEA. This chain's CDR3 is CSDRGEGSYNEQFF. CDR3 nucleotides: TGCAGCGATCGCGGGGAGGGCTCCTACAATGAGCAGTTCTTC.

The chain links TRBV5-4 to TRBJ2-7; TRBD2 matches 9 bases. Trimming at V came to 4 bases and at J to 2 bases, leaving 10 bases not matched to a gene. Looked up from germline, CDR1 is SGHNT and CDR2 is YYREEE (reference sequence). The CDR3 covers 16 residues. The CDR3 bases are TGTGCCAGCAGCGGTTTCCTAGCGGGGACGACCTACGAGCAGTACTTC. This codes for CASSGFLAGTTYEQYF.

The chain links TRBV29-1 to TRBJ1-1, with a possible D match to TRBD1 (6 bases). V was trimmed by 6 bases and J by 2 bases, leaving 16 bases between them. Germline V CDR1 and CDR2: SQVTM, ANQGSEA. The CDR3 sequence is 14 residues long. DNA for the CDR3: TGCAGCGTGACACAGGGTTCATCTAACACTGAAGCTTTCTTT. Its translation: CSVTQGSSNTEAFF.

For the CDR3, the DNA is TGTGCCAGCAGCTTAGCGAGGGTCCCCTTCTTT. Translated: CASSLARVPFF. The chain uses TRBV7-2 and TRBJ1-1, with D hard to call. The CDR3 is 11 residues long. V was clipped by 0 bases and J by 14 bases, with 10 bases between them. Germline V gene lookup returns CDR1 SGHTA and CDR2 FQGNSA. The full variable domain, in which reference TRBV7-2 and TRBJ1-1 provide the parts outside the CDR3, is GAGVSQSPSNKVTEKGKDVELRCDPISGHTALYWYRQSLGQGLEFLIYFQGNSAPDKSGLPSDRFSAERTGGSVSTLTIQRTQQEDSAVYLCASSLARVPFFGQGTRLTVV.

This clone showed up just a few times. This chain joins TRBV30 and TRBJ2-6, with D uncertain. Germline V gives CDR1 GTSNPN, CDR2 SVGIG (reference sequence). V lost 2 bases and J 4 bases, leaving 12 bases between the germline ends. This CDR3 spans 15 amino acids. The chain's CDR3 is CAWSLWFGGANVLTF. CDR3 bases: TGTGCCTGGAGTTTGTGGTTCGGCGGGGCCAACGTCCTGACTTTC.

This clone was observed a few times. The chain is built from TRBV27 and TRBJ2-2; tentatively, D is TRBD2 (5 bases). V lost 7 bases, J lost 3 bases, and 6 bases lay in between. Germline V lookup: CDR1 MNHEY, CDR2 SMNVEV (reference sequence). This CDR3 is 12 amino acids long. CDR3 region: CASNGDTGELFF. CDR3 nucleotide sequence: TGTGCCAGCAACGGGGACACCGGGGAGCTGTTTTTT.

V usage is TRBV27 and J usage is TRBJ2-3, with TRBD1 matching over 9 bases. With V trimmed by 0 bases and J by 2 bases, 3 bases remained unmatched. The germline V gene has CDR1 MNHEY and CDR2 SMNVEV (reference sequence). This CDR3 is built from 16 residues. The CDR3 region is CASSLSGQGITDTQYF. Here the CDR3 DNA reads TGTGCCAGCAGTTTATCGGGACAGGGTATCACAGATACGCAGTATTTT.

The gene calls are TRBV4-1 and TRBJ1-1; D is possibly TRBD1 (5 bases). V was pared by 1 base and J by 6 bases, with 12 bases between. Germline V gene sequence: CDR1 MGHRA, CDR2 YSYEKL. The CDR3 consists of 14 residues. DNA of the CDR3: TGCGCCAGCAGCCAAGGGAGGGGTGACGCTGAAGCTTTCTTT. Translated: CASSQGRGDAEAFF.

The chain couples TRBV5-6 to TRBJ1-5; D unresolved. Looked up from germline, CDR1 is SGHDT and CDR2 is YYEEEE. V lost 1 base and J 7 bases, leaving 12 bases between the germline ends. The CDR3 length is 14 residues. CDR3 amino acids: CASSLLGTQQPQHF. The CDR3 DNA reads TGTGCCAGCAGCTTGCTGGGAACGCAGCAGCCCCAGCATTTT. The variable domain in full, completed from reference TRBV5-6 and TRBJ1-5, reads DAGVTQSPTHLIKTRGQQVTLRCSPKSGHDTVSWYQQALGQGPQFIFQYYEEEERQRGNFPDRFSGHQFPNYSSELNVNALLLGDSALYLCASSLLGTQQPQHFGDGTRLSIL.

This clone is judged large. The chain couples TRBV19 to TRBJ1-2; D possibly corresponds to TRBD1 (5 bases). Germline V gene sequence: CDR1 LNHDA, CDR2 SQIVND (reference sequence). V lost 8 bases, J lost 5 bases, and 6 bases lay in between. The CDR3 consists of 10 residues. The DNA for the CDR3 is TGTGCCAGTGAGGGGTATGGCTACACCTTC. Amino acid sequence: CASEGYGYTF. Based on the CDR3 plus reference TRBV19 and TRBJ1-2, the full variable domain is DGGITQSPKYLFRKEGQNVTLSCEQNLNHDAMYWYRQDPGQGLRLIYYSQIVNDFQKGDIAEGYSVSREKKESFPLTVTSAQKNPTAFYLCASEGYGYTFGSGTRLTVV.

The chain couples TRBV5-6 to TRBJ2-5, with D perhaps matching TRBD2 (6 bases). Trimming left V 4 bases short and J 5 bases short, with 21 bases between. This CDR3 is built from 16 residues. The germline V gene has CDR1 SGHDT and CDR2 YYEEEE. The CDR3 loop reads CASSQWVGGTQETQYF. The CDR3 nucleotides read TGTGCCAGCAGCCAGTGGGTTGGGGGGACCCAGGAGACCCAGTACTTC.

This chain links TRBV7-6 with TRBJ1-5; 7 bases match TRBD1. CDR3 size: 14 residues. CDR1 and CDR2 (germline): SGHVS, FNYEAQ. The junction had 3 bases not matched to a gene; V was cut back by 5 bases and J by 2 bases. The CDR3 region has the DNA TGTGCCAGCAGCCTCGGACAGGGCAATCAGCCCCAGCATTTT. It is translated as CASSLGQGNQPQHF. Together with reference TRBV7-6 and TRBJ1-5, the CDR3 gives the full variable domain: GAGVSQSPRYKVTKRGQDVALRCDPISGHVSLYWYRQALGQGPEFLTYFNYEAQQDKSGLPNDRFSAERPEGSISTLTIQRTEQRDSAMYRCASSLGQGNQPQHFGDGTRLSIL.

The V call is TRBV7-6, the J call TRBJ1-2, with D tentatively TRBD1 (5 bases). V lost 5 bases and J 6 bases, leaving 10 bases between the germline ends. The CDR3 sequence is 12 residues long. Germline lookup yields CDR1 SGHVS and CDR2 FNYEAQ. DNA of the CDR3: TGTGCCAGCAGCCCCGGGGCGGATGGCTACACCTTC. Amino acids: CASSPGADGYTF.

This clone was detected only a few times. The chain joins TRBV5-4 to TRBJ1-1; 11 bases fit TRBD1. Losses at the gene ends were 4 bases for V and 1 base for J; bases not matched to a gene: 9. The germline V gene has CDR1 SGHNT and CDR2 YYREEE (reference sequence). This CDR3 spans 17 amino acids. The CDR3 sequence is CASSDAGQGVGNTEAFF. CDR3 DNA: TGTGCCAGCAGCGACGCGGGACAGGGGGTCGGGAACACTGAAGCTTTCTTT.

CDR3 sequence (DNA): TGTGCCAGCAGTGACAGGCCTGTCTACGAGCAGTACTTC. Its translation: CASSDRPVYEQYF. This rearrangement joins TRBV2 to TRBJ2-7; D unclear. Germline V gene data show CDR1 as SNHLY and CDR2 as FYNNEI. The CDR3 spans 13 residues. The germline V and J ends were trimmed by 3 bases and 3 bases, with 9 bases remaining between them.

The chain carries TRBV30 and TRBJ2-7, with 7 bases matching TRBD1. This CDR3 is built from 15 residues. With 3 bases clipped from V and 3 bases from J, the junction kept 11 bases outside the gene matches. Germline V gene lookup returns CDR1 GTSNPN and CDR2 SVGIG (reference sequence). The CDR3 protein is CAWSFSDRQDYEQYF. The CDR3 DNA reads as TGTGCCTGGAGCTTTTCGGACAGGCAAGACTACGAGCAGTACTTC.

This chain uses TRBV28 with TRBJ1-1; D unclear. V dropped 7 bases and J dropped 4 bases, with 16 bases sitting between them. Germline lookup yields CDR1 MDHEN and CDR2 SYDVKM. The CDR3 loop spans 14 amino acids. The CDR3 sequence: CASIRNSPGTEAFF. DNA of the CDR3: TGTGCCAGCATCAGGAACAGCCCAGGCACTGAAGCTTTCTTT.

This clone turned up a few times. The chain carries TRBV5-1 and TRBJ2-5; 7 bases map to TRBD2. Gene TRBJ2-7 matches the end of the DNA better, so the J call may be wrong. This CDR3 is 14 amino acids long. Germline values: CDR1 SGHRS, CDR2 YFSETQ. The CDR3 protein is CASSPRDYVYEQYF. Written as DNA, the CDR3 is TGCGCCAGCAGCCCTCGGGACTACGTCTACGAGCAGTACTTC.

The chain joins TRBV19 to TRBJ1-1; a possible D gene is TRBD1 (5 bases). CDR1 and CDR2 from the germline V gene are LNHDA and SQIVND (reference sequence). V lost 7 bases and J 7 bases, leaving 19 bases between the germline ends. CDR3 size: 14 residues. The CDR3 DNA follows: TGTGCCAGTACCCCACTTCAGGGAAGTCGTGAAGCTTTCTTT. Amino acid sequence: CASTPLQGSREAFF.

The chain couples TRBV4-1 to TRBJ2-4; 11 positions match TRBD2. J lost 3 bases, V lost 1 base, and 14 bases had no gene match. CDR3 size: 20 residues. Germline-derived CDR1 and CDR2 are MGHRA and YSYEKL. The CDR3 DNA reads TGCGCCAGCAGCCAAGGATTGGCTAGCGGGAGGTCACACATCAAAAACATTCAGTACTTC. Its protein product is CASSQGLASGRSHIKNIQYF.

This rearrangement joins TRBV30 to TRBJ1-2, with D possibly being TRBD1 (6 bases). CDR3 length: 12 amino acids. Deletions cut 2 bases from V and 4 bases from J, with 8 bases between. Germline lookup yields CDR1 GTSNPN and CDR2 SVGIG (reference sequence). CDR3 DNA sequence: TGTGCCTGGAGTATAGGGGGCTATGGCTACACCTTC. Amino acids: CAWSIGGYGYTF.

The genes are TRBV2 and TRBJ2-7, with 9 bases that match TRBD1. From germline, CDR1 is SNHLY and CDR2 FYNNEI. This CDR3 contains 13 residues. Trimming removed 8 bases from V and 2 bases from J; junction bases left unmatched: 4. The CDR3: CASATGGTYEQYF. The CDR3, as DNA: TGTGCCAGCGCGACAGGGGGAACCTACGAGCAGTACTTC. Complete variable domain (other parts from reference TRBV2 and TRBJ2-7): EPEVTQTPSHQVTQMGQEVILRCVPISNHLYFYWYRQILGQKVEFLVSFYNNEISEKSEIFDDQFSVERPDGSNFTLKIRSTKLEDSAMYFCASATGGTYEQYFGPGTRLTVT.

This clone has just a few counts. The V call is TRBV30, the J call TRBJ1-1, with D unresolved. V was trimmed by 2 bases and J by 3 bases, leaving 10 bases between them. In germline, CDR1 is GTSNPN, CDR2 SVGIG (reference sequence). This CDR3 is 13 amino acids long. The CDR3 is CAWSQTGYTEAFF. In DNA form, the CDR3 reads TGTGCCTGGAGTCAAACGGGCTACACTGAAGCTTTCTTT.

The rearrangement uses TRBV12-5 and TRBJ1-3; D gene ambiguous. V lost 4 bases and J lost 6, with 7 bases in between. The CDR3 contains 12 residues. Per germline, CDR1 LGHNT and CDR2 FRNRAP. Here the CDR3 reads CASGSTLNTIYF. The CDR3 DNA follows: TGTGCTAGTGGTTCCACCTTAAACACCATATATTTT.

CDR3 bases: TGCGCCAGCAGCTTGGGTCGCACAGGGATAGGCTATGGCTACACCTTC. Protein sequence: CASSLGRTGIGYGYTF. The rearrangement links TRBV5-1 to TRBJ1-2; tentatively, D is TRBD1 (6 bases). The CDR3 sequence is 16 residues long. V lost 0 bases and J lost 4, with 16 bases in between. Per the germline V gene, CDR1 is SGHRS and CDR2 is YFSETQ.